This passage covers 4 T cell receptor beta chains from one sample sequenced in a study of blood T cell repertoires in COVID-19. Only in-frame clones appear in the TCRdb table, and some are missing; sequencing was by immunoSEQ multiplex PCR. The sample consists of approximately 160,000 clones, roughly four fifths of them appearing once. Sequences were obtained from peripheral blood. The source of these receptors is a man aged 55-75 years with active or convalescent COVID-19.

This clone was seen more than once but under ten times. This sequence joins TRBV14 and TRBJ2-2; D is unresolved. The CDR3 is 11 residues long. The ends were cut back, 6 bases at V and 5 bases at J, with 4 bases in the middle. Germline-derived CDR1 and CDR2 are SGHDN and FVKESK. In nucleotides, the CDR3 is TGTGCCAGCAGTACAACCGGGGAGCTGTTTTTT. Amino acids: CASSTTGELFF.

This sequence joins TRBV6-4 and TRBJ1-6, with D unclear. The germline V gene has CDR1 MRHNA and CDR2 SNTAGT. Trimming shortened V by 2 bases and J by 5 bases, and 10 bases separated the two germline ends. The CDR3 extends over 15 amino acids. This CDR3 is CASSDRTGDNSPLHF. The CDR3 DNA follows: TGTGCCAGCAGTGACAGGACGGGAGATAATTCACCCCTCCACTTT.

The chain has TRBV10-3 and TRBJ1-2; D is unclear. V lost 8 bases, J lost 5 bases, and 15 bases lay in between. The CDR3 has 13 amino acids. Germline CDR1 and CDR2: ENHRY and SYGVKD. CDR3 amino acids: CAISGGPGYGYTF. CDR3 coding DNA: TGTGCCATCTCGGGAGGCCCGGGTTATGGCTACACCTTC.

This clone appeared once. The V gene is TRBV5-1, the J gene TRBJ1-5, with TRBD1 as a possible D gene (5 bases). Germline V gene lookup returns CDR1 SGHRS and CDR2 YFSETQ. V was trimmed by 0 bases and J by 6 bases, leaving 10 bases between them. The CDR3 is made up of 14 amino acids. CDR3 protein: CASSLAGGGQPQHF. The DNA of the CDR3 is TGCGCCAGCAGCTTGGCGGGGGGAGGTCAGCCCCAGCATTTT.